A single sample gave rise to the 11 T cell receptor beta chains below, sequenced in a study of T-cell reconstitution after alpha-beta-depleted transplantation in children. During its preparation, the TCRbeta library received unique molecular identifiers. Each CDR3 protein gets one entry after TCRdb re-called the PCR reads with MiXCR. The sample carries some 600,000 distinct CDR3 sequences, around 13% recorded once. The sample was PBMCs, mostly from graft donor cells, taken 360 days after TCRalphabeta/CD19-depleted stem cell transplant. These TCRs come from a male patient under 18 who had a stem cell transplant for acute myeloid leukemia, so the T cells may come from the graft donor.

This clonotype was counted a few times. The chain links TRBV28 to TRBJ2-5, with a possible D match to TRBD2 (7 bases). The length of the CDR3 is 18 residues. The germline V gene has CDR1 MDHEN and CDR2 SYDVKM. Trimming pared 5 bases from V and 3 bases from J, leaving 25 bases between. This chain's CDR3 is CASSLPLRGREKEETQYF. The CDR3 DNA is TGTGCCAGCAGTCTGCCCCTCCGGGGGCGGGAGAAAGAAGAGACCCAGTACTTC.

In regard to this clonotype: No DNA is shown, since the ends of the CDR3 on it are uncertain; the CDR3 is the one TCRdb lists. CDR3 residues: CASSKELKGAGKPGSCFF. The chain carries TRBV21-1 and TRBJ2-2; TRBD1 reflects the table's D call only, with no check against the DNA. TRBV21-1 has pseudogene status. Inclusive of both ends, the CDR3 amounts to 18 amino acids.

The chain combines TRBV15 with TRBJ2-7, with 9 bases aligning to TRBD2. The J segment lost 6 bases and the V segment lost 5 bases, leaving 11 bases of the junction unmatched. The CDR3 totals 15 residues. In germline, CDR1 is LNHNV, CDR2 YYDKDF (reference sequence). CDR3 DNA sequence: TGTGCCACCAGCGCGGCGGGAGGGCCGGCAATCGAGCAGTACTTC. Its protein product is CATSAAGGPAIEQYF.

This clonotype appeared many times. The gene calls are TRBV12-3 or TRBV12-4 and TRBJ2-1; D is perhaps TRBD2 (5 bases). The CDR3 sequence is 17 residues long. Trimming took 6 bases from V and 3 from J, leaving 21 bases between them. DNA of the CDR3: TGTGCCAGCAGCCTCCAATTAGCGAGAAGAAGCTACAATGAGCAGTTCTTC. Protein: CASSLQLARRSYNEQFF.

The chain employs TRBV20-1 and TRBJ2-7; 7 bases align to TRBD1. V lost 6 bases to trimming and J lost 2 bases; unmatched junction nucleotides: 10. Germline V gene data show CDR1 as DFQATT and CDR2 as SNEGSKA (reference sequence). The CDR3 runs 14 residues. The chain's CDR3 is CSARTGLPTYEQYF. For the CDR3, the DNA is TGCAGTGCACGGACAGGACTCCCTACCTACGAGCAGTACTTC.

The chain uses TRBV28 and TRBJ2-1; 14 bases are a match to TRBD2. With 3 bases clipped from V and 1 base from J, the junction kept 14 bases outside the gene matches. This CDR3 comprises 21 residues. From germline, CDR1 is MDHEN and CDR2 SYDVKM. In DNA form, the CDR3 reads TGTGCCAGCAGTTTTTCCGGGCTGGGGACTAGCGGGAGTGGTTCCTACAATGAGCAGTTCTTC. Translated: CASSFSGLGTSGSGSYNEQFF.

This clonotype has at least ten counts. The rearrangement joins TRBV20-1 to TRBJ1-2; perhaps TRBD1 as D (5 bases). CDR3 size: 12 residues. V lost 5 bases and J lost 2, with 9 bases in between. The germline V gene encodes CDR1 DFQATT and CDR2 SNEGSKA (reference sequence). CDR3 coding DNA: TGCAGTGCTGCCCGGGACAACTATGGCTACACCTTC. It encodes CSAARDNYGYTF.

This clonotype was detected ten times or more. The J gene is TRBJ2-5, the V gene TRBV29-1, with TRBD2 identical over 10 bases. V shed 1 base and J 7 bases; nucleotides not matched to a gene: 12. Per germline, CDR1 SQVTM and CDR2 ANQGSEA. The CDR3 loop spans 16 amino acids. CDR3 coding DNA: TGCAGCGTTGAAGGGATCCTAGCGGGAGTTTTGGGGACCCAGTACTTC. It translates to CSVEGILAGVLGTQYF.

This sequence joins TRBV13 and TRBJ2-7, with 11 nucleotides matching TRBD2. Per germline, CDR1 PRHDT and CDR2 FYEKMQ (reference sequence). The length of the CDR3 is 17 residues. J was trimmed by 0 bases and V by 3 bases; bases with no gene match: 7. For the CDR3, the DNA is TGTGCCAGCAGCTTTTGGGTTGGGACTAGCGGCTCCTACGAGCAGTACTTC. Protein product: CASSFWVGTSGSYEQYF.

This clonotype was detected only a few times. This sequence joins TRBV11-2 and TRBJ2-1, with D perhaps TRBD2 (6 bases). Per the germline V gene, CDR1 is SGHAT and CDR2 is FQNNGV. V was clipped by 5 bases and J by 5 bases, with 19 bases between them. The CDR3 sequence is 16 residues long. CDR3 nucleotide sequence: TGTGCCAGCAGCCCCATAAGGTGGGCGGGGCACAATGAGCAGTTCTTC. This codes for CASSPIRWAGHNEQFF.

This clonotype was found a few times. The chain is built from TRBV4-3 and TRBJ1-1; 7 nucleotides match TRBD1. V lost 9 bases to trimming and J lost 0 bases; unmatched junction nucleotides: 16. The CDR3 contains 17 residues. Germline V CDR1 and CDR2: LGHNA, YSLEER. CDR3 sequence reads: CASIQGGARGVNTEAFF. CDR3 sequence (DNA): TGCGCCAGTATCCAGGGGGGGGCCCGGGGAGTGAACACTGAAGCTTTCTTT.